The 5 T cell receptor beta chains given below trace back to one sample, sequenced in a study of Graves' ophthalmopathy and Graves' hyperthyroidism. For repertoire sequencing, the TCR beta CDR3 regions were amplified from RNA transcripts. HTBI primers primed a first-round RT-PCR, and a second-round multiplex PCR followed. TCRdb re-analysed the multiplex PCR reads in MiXCR, keeping a single row per CDR3 protein. The table lists about 220,000 distinct CDR3 sequences, about 22% of them singletons. The sample was peripheral blood. The receptors stem from a woman aged 45 to 65 with Graves' ophthalmopathy.

This clonotype was seen many times. The gene calls are TRBV7-9 and TRBJ1-5; no clear D gene. The length of the CDR3 is 13 residues. Germline V gene lookup returns CDR1 SEHNR and CDR2 FQNEAQ (reference sequence). Trimming shortened V by 0 bases and J by 5 bases, and 5 bases separated the two germline ends. CDR3 sequence: CASSLAWDQPQHF. CDR3 DNA sequence: TGTGCCAGCAGCTTAGCCTGGGATCAGCCCCAGCATTTT.

This clonotype was observed many times. The chain employs TRBV15 and TRBJ2-5; 8 bases align to TRBD2. V gave up 0 bases and J gave up 5 bases; unmatched junction bases: 8. The CDR3 extends over 16 amino acids. Per the germline V gene, CDR1 is LNHNV and CDR2 is YYDKDF (reference sequence). The chain's CDR3 is CATSREKREWAETQYF. DNA of the CDR3: TGTGCCACCAGCAGAGAGAAGCGGGAGTGGGCTGAGACCCAGTACTTC.

This sequence joins TRBV29-1 and TRBJ2-7; the D gene is possibly TRBD2 (6 bases). The CDR3 runs 11 residues. V was clipped by 4 bases and J by 3 bases, with 7 bases between them. Per the germline V gene, CDR1 is SQVTM and CDR2 is ANQGSEA. The CDR3 DNA reads as TGCAGCGTTGGGGGGGTCTACGAGCAGTACTTC. It is translated as CSVGGVYEQYF.

This clonotype was counted at least ten times. The chain joins TRBV11-2 to TRBJ2-7; 7 nucleotides line up with TRBD2. Germline V CDR1 and CDR2: SGHAT, FQNNGV. Trimming removed 1 base from V and 0 bases from J; junction bases left unmatched: 15. This CDR3 is 19 amino acids long. The CDR3 nucleotides read TGTGCCAGCAGCTTAGTGTCGCTTCGCGGGGGTCATATCTCCTACGAGCAGTACTTC. Translation: CASSLVSLRGGHISYEQYF.

The sample holds a few counts of this clonotype. This chain uses TRBV10-1 with TRBJ2-7; D gene unclear. Trimming removed 1 base from V and 6 bases from J, with 13 bases in between. The germline CDR1 and CDR2 sequences are WNHNN and SYGVQD (reference sequence). The CDR3 contains 14 residues. CDR3 protein: CASSEYGSLSEQYF. The CDR3 DNA reads as TGCGCCAGCAGTGAGTACGGCAGCTTGTCCGAGCAGTACTTC.